The 14 T cell receptor beta chains in this list originate from one sample, sequenced in a study of tumor-infiltrating lymphocytes in localized non-small cell lung cancer. Here immunoSEQ multiplex PCR was the method, and the copy in TCRdb shows in-frame clones only, minus some. This table has 5,500 to 7,500 clones, approximately 72% appearing once. The specimen sequenced was uninvolved lung tissue not adjacent to the tumor. The receptors come from a human donor with non-small cell lung cancer.

By sample share, this clone is large (0.1 to 1%). This chain joins TRBV30 and TRBJ1-5; possibly TRBD1 for D (5 bases). V was cut by 0 bases and J by 4 bases, with 16 bases left in between. The CDR3 is made up of 16 amino acids. Looked up from germline, CDR1 is GTSNPN and CDR2 is SVGIG (reference sequence). The CDR3 sequence: CAWSVRAGRGNQPQHF. The CDR3 DNA sequence: TGTGCCTGGAGTGTACGGGCAGGGCGGGGGAATCAGCCCCAGCATTTT.

The V call is TRBV28, the J call TRBJ1-2; unclear D gene. Germline CDR1 MDHEN, CDR2 SYDVKM. The V gene lost 6 bases and the J gene lost 4 bases, with 12 bases spanning the gap. This CDR3 has 13 amino acids. The CDR3 sequence is CASSGPLGYGYTF. In DNA form, the CDR3 reads TGTGCCAGCAGCGGCCCCCTTGGCTATGGCTACACCTTC.

The V and J genes are TRBV30 and TRBJ1-4; TRBD1 matches at 7 bases. Germline-derived CDR1 and CDR2 are GTSNPN and SVGIG (reference sequence). The CDR3 contains 15 residues. Trimming took 0 bases from V and 8 from J; bases not matched to a gene: 9. In nucleotides, the CDR3 is TGTGCCTGGAGTGTAGGGTGGGACAGCCTCGAAAAACTGTTTTTT. Translating gives CAWSVGWDSLEKLFF.

This chain joins TRBV4-2 and TRBJ1-2, with a tentative D call TRBD1 (5 bases). The germline V and J ends were trimmed by 5 bases and 5 bases, with 15 bases remaining between them. The CDR3 has 14 amino acids. Germline V gene sequence: CDR1 LGHNA, CDR2 YNFKEQ. The chain's CDR3 is CASSFVEQVYGYTF. CDR3 coding DNA: TGTGCCAGCAGCTTCGTGGAACAGGTTTATGGCTACACCTTC.

The V call is TRBV7-6, the J call TRBJ2-3, with 8 bases aligning to TRBD2. The CDR3 extends over 16 amino acids. CDR1 SGHVS and CDR2 FNYEAQ come from the germline V gene. J gave up 5 bases and V 1 base, and 8 bases lay outside the gene matches. The CDR3 sequence is CASSLEAAGAGDTQYF. The DNA for the CDR3 is TGTGCCAGCAGCTTAGAAGCAGCGGGAGCTGGAGATACGCAGTATTTT.

J is TRBJ2-3 and V is TRBV5-4; D unresolved. Germline V lookup: CDR1 SGHNT, CDR2 YYREEE (reference sequence). The ends were cut back, 1 base at V and 2 bases at J, with 8 bases in the middle. There are 14 residues in the CDR3. The chain's CDR3 is CASSLQGYTDTQYF. The DNA for the CDR3 is TGTGCCAGCAGCTTGCAAGGGTACACAGATACGCAGTATTTT.

By share of the sample, this clone is medium-sized (0.01 to 0.1%). V and J are TRBV6-7 and TRBJ1-5; 7 bases are shared with TRBD1. TRBV6-7 is an ORF; its function is uncertain. The CDR3 runs 16 residues. The ends lost 5 bases at V and 5 bases at J; junction bases unmatched: 12. The CDR3 reads CASSLLTGCFHQPQHF. DNA of the CDR3: TGTGCCAGCAGTCTCCTGACAGGGTGTTTCCATCAGCCCCAGCATTTT.

The rearrangement links TRBV5-1 to TRBJ2-1; 10 bases are shared with TRBD2. This CDR3 spans 18 amino acids. Germline CDR1 and CDR2: SGHRS and YFSETQ. V lost 0 bases to trimming and J lost 6 bases; unmatched junction nucleotides: 12. CDR3 loop: CASSLVVQGSSGGNEQFF. The CDR3 bases are TGCGCCAGCAGCTTGGTGGTCCAGGGGTCTAGCGGGGGCAATGAGCAGTTCTTC. The entire variable domain, with the rest obtained from reference TRBV5-1 and TRBJ2-1, is as follows: KAGVTQTPRYLIKTRGQQVTLSCSPISGHRSVSWYQQTPGQGLQFLFEYFSETQRNKGNFPGRFSGRQFSNSRSEMNVSTLELGDSALYLCASSLVVQGSSGGNEQFFGPGTRLTVL.

This sequence joins TRBV29-1 and TRBJ2-3, with D tentatively TRBD1 (5 bases). Germline lookup yields CDR1 SQVTM and CDR2 ANQGSEA. The CDR3 length is 15 residues. Trimming took 1 base from V and 3 from J, leaving 14 bases between them. CDR3 in DNA: TGCAGCGTTGAAGTTGACAGAGTCTCAACAGATACGCAGTATTTT. Its translation is CSVEVDRVSTDTQYF.

The CDR3 DNA sequence: TGTGCCAGGAACCTATTCATGAACACTGAAGCTTTCTTT. This translates into CARNLFMNTEAFF. The chain couples TRBV2 to TRBJ1-1; D remains ambiguous. V lost 9 bases and J 0 bases, leaving 11 bases between the germline ends. Germline values: CDR1 SNHLY, CDR2 FYNNEI. The CDR3 extends over 13 amino acids.

This clone has a handful of counts. The rearrangement uses TRBV7-8 and TRBJ2-7; 8 bases line up with TRBD2. In germline, CDR1 is SGHVS, CDR2 FQNEAQ. The CDR3 covers 14 residues. The ends lost 5 bases at V and 3 bases at J; junction bases unmatched: 6. The CDR3 spells CASSLGGVDYEQYF. As DNA, the CDR3 is TGTGCCAGCAGCCTCGGGGGGGTTGACTACGAGCAGTACTTC.

The chain combines TRBV9 with TRBJ2-3, with 10 bases that match TRBD1. Germline V CDR1 and CDR2: SGDLS, YYNGEE. Unmatched junction bases numbered 7, after V lost 4 bases and J lost 5 bases. This CDR3 spans 15 amino acids. This chain's CDR3 is CASSPGQGQGDTQYF. The CDR3 region has the DNA TGTGCCAGCAGCCCGGGACAGGGGCAGGGAGATACGCAGTATTTT.

The chain links TRBV28 to TRBJ2-3, with 11 bases aligning to TRBD2. From germline, CDR1 is MDHEN and CDR2 SYDVKM. V shed 10 bases, J shed 2 bases, and the junction held 5 bases outside the gene matches. The length of the CDR3 is 14 residues. Here the CDR3 reads CAIRTSGHTDTQYF. The CDR3 coding sequence is TGTGCCATACGGACTAGCGGGCACACAGATACGCAGTATTTT.

The J gene is TRBJ1-1, the V gene TRBV6-5; D might be TRBD1 (6 bases). The ends were cut back, 2 bases at V and 3 bases at J, with 13 bases in the middle. Germline assignment: CDR1 MNHEY and CDR2 SVGAGI. The CDR3 spans 15 residues. CDR3 nucleotide sequence: TGTGCCAGCAGTTACGGCGGGGGCCTGGACACTGAAGCTTTCTTT. It translates to CASSYGGGLDTEAFF.